The text below deals with one T cell receptor (beta chain). A minimum of 5 micrograms of total RNA was extracted per sample. These data come from a study of blood T cells in healthy people across ages. With a J-beta primer mix and a sample-barcoded 5' primer, a second PCR ran about 7 to 11 cycles. A single record per CDR3 protein comes from TCRdb applying MiXCR to the 5' RACE reads. The sample shows 1.5 million to 2 million distinct CDR3 sequences, roughly 43% of them seen only once. V lost 6 bases, J lost 7 bases, and 28 bases stayed unmatched. The germline gives CDR1 LNHNV, CDR2 YYDKDF (reference sequence). CDR3 length: 20 amino acids.

Sequenced input: blood. This TCR came from a human donor in good health. J is TRBJ1-1 and V is TRBV15, with 8 bases matching TRBD1. The CDR3 protein is CATSVSRLLFGQGKDYEAFF. The CDR3 DNA follows: TGTGCCACCAGTGTCTCCCGCCTTTTGTTTGGACAGGGAAAGGATTATGAAGCTTTCTTT.